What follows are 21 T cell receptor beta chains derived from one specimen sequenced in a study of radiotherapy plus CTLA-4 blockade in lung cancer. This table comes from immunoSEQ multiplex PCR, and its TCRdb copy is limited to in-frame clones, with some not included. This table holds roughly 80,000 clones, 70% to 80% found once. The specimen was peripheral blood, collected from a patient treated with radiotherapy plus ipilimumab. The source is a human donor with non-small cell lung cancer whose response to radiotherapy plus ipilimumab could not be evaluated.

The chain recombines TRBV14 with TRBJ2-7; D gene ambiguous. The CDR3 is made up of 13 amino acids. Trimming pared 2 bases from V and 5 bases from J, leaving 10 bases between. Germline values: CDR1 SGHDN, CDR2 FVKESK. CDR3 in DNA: TGTGCCAGCAGCCAAAGACTCGGTAACGAGCAGTACTTC. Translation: CASSQRLGNEQYF.

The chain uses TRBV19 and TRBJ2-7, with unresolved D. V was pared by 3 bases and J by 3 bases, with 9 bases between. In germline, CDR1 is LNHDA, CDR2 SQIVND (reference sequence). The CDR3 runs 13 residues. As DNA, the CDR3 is TGTGCCAGTAGTATCCTCCCTCTCTACGAGCAGTACTTC. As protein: CASSILPLYEQYF. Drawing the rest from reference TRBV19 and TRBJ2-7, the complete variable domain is DGGITQSPKYLFRKEGQNVTLSCEQNLNHDAMYWYRQDPGQGLRLIYYSQIVNDFQKGDIAEGYSVSREKKESFPLTVTSAQKNPTAFYLCASSILPLYEQYFGPGTRLTVT.

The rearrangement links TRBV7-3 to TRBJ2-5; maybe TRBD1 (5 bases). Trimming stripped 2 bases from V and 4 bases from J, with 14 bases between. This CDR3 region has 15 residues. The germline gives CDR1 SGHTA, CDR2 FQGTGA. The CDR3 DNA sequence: TGTGCCAGCAGCTTAGAACGATCAGGGTTAGAGACCCAGTACTTC. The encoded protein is CASSLERSGLETQYF.

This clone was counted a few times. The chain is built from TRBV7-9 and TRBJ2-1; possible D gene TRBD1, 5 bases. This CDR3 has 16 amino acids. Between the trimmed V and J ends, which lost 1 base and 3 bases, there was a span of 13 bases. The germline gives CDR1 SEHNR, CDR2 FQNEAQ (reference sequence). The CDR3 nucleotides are TGTGCCAGCAGCTTAGGGGGCCCAAGAGTCTACAATGAGCAGTTCTTC. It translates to CASSLGGPRVYNEQFF.

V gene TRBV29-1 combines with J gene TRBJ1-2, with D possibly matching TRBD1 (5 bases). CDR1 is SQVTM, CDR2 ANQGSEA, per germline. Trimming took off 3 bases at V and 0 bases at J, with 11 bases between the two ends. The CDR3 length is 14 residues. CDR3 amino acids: CSVDMDNANYGYTF. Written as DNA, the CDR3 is TGCAGCGTTGATATGGACAACGCTAACTATGGCTACACCTTC. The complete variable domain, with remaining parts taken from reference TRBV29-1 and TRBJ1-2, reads SAVISQKPSRDICQRGTSLTIQCQVDSQVTMMFWYRQQPGQSLTLIATANQGSEATYESGFVIDKFPISRPNLTFSTLTVSNMSPEDSSIYLCSVDMDNANYGYTFGSGTRLTVV.

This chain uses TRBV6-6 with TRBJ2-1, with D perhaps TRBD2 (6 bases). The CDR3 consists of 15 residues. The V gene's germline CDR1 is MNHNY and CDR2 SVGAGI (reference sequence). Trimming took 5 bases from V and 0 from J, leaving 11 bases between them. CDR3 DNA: TGTGCCAGCAGTACGGGAGCCCTCTCCTACAATGAGCAGTTCTTC. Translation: CASSTGALSYNEQFF.

Written as DNA, the CDR3 is TGTGCCAGCAGCTTAGGGGCTAGCGGGGGAACAGATACGCAGTATTTT. Translating it yields CASSLGASGGTDTQYF. The J gene is TRBJ2-3, the V gene TRBV7-2, with TRBD2 matching over 10 bases. Germline V CDR1 and CDR2: SGHTA, FQGNSA. This CDR3 has 16 residues. V gave up 1 base and J gave up 3 bases; unmatched junction bases: 4. The whole variable domain, remainder taken from reference TRBV7-2 and TRBJ2-3, is GAGVSQSPSNKVTEKGKDVELRCDPISGHTALYWYRQSLGQGLEFLIYFQGNSAPDKSGLPSDRFSAERTGGSVSTLTIQRTQQEDSAVYLCASSLGASGGTDTQYFGPGTRLTVL.

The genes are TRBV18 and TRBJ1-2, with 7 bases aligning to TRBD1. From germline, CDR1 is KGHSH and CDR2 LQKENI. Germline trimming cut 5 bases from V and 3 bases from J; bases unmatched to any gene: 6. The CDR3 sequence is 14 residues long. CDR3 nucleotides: TGTGCCAGCTCATCCCAGGGGGGCGACTATGGCTACACCTTC. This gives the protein CASSSQGGDYGYTF.

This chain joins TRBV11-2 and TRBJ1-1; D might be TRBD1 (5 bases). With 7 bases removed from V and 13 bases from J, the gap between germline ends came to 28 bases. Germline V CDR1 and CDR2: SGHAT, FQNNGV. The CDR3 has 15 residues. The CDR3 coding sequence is TGTGCCAGCAATAAATCTCCGGGGAGAAGCTTGGGGGGTTTCTTT. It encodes CASNKSPGRSLGGFF.

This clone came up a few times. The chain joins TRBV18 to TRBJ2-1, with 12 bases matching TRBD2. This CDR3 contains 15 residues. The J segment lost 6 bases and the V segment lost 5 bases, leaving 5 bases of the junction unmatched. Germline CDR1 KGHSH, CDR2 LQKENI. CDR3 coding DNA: TGTGCCAGCTCATCTGGGACTAGCGGGTTCAATGAGCAGTTCTTC. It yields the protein CASSSGTSGFNEQFF.

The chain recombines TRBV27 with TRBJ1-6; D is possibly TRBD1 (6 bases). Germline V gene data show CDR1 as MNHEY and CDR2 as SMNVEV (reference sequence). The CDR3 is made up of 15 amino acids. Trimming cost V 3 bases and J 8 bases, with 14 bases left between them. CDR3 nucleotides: TGTGCCAGCAGTTTCGGGACATTTGGGGATTCACCCCTCCACTTT. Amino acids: CASSFGTFGDSPLHF.

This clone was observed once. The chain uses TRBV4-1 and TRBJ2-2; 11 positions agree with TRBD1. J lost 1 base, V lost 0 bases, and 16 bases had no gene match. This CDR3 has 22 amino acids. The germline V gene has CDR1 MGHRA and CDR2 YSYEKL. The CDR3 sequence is CASSQDHSGQGALPENTGELFF. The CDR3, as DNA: TGCGCCAGCAGCCAAGATCACAGCGGACAGGGGGCGCTTCCCGAGAACACCGGGGAGCTGTTTTTT.

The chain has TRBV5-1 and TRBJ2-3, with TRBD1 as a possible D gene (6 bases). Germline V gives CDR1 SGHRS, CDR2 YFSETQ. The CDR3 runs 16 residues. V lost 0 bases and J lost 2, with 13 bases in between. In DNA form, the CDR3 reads TGCGCCAGCAGCTTGGAGGGCAGGACAGACACAGATACGCAGTATTTT. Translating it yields CASSLEGRTDTDTQYF.

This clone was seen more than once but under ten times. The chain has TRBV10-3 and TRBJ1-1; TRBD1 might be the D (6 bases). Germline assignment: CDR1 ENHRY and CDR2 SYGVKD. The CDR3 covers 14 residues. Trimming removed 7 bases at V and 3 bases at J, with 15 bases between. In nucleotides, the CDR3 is TGTGCCATCACCACGACAGGTGATTACACTGAAGCTTTCTTT. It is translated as CAITTTGDYTEAFF.

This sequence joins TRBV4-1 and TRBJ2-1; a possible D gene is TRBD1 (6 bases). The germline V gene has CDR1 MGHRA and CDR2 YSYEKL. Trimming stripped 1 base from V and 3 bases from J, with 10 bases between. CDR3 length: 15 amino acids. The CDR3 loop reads CASSQAEDSYNEQFF. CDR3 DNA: TGCGCCAGCAGCCAAGCAGAGGACAGCTACAATGAGCAGTTCTTC.

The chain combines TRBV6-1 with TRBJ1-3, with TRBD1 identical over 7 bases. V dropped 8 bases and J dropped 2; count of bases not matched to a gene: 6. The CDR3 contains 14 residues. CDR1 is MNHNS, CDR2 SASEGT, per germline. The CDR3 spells CASGIDRAGNTIYF. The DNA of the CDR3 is TGTGCCAGCGGGATAGACAGGGCTGGAAACACCATATATTTT.

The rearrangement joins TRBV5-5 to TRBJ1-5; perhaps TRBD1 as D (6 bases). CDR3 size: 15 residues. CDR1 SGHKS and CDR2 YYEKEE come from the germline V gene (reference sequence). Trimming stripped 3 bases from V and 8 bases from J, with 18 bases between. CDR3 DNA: TGTGCCAGCAGCTGGAACGGCAGGGGTCGGGAGCCCCAGCATTTT. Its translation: CASSWNGRGREPQHF.

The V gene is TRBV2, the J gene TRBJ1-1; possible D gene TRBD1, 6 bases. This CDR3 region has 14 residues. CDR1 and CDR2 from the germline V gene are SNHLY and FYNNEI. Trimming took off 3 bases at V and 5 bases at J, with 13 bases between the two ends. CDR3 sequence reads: CASSEMGAQTEAFF. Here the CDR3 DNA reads TGTGCCAGCAGTGAGATGGGGGCGCAAACTGAAGCTTTCTTT.

As DNA, the CDR3 is TGTGCCATCAGTGAACGGGGGGCCGGAGAGACCCAGTACTTC. Encoded protein: CAISERGAGETQYF. The chain carries TRBV10-3 and TRBJ2-5, with a tentative D call TRBD2 (7 bases). Between the trimmed V and J ends, which lost 3 bases and 4 bases, there was a span of 12 bases. The CDR3 sequence is 14 residues long. Germline V CDR1 and CDR2: ENHRY, SYGVKD.

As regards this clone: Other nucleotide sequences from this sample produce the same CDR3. The CDR3 loop is CASSPRGGRSGGPLHF. The CDR3 DNA follows: TGTGCCAGCAGCCCCCGGGGGGGCAGGTCCGGCGGACCCCTCCACTTT. The chain links TRBV7-6 to TRBJ1-6, with D possibly being TRBD1 (6 bases). V was trimmed by 5 bases and J by 12 bases, leaving 23 bases between them. The CDR3 consists of 16 residues. From germline, CDR1 is SGHVS and CDR2 FNYEAQ.

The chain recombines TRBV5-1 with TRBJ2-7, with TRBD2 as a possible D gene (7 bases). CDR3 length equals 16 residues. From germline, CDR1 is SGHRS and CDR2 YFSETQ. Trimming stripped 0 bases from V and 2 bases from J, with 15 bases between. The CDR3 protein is CASSLAGGPSAYEQYF. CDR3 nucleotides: TGCGCCAGCAGCTTGGCCGGGGGGCCTAGCGCCTACGAGCAGTACTTC.